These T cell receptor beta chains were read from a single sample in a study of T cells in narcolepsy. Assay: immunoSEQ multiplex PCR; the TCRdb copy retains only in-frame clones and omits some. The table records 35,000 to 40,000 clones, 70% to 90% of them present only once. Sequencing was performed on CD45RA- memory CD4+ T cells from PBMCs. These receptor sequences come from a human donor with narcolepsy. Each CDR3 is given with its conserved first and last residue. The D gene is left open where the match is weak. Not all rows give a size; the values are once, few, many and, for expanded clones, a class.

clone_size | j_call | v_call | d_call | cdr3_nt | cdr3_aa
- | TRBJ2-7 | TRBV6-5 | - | TGTGCCAGCAGTTACCACGGCTCCCTGAGGCAGTACTTC | CASSYHGSLRQYF
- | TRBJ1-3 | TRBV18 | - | TGTGCCAGCTCACCAAACAGCTCTGGAAACACCATATATTTT | CASSPNSSGNTIYF
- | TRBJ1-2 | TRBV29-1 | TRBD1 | TGCAGCGTTTCAGGGGGAGGCTATGGCTACACCTTC | CSVSGGGYGYTF
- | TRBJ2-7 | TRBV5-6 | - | TGTGCCAGCAGCTCCTCCTACGAGCAGTACTTC | CASSSSYEQYF
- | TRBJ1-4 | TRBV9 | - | TGTGCCAGCAGCGTAGAAACCAGCATTAATGAAAAACTGTTTTTT | CASSVETSINEKLFF
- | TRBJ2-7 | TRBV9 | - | TGTGCCAGCAGCCCTCGAGGGGTAGTAAGCTACGAGCAGTACTTC | CASSPRGVVSYEQYF
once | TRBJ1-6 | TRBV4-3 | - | TGCGCCAGCAGCCAAGTTCCCCCCGAGACAGCCAATTCACCCCTCCACTTT | CASSQVPPETANSPLHF
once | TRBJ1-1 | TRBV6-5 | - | TGTGCCAGCAGCCGCGGGCAGGGTATTGTAGCTTTCTTT | CASSRGQGIVAFF
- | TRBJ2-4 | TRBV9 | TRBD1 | TGTGCCAGCAGCCCTCGGGACAGGGTATGGGGAAACATTCAGTACTTC | CASSPRDRVWGNIQYF
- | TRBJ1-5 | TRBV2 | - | TGTGCCAGCAGTGAATTGGGTCTTAGCAATCAGCCCCAGCATTTT | CASSELGLSNQPQHF
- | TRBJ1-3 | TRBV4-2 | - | TGTGCCAGCAGCCAAGATCGGAGCTCTGGAAACACCATATATTTT | CASSQDRSSGNTIYF
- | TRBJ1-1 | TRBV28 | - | TGTGCCAGCAGTACGCCGGGACGGCCGAACACTGAAGCTTTCTTT | CASSTPGRPNTEAFF
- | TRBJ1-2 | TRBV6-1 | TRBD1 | TGTGCCAGCAGTGAAGCGCCGGCAGGGGGTATCTATGGCTACACCTTC | CASSEAPAGGIYGYTF
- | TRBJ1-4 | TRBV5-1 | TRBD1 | TGCGCCAGCAGCTTGACGGACAGGGAGGGCGAAAAACTGTTTTTT | CASSLTDREGEKLFF
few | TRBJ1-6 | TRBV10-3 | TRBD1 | TGTGCCATCAAAGGCGGACAGGATAATTCACCCCTCCACTTT | CAIKGGQDNSPLHF
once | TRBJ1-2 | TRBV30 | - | TGTGCCTGGAGTGTTCGTGGGAGCACCTATGGCTACACCTTC | CAWSVRGSTYGYTF
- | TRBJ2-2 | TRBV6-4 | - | TGTGCCAGCAGTGCCACCCCGGGAACCGGGGAGCTGTTTTTT | CASSATPGTGELFF
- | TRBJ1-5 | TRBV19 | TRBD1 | TGTGCCAGTAGTGGACAGGCTAGCAATCAGCCCCAGCATTTT | CASSGQASNQPQHF
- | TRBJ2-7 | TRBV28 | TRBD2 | TGTGCCAGCAGTTTATCCAGCGGGGGGGCTTCTCACCACGAGCAGTACTTC | CASSLSSGGASHHEQYF
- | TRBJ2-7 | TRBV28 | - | TGTGCCATCTTAGGTCAGTACGAGCAGTACTTC | CAILGQYEQYF
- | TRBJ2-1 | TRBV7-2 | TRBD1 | TGTGCCAGCAGCTACATGCCGGGACAGGTCCTCCATGAGCAGTTCTTC | CASSYMPGQVLHEQFF
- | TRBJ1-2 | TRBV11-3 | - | TGTGCCAGCAGCTCCGGACCAGCTAACTATGGCTACACCTTC | CASSSGPANYGYTF
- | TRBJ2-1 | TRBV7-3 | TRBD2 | TGTGCCAGCAGCTTAAAATGGGGGGGAATGAACAATGAGCAGTTCTTC | CASSLKWGGMNNEQFF
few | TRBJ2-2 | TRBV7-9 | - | TGTGCCAGCAGCTTAGATGCAGGAAACACCGGGGAGCTGTTTTTT | CASSLDAGNTGELFF
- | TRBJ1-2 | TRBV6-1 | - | TGTGCCAGCCGAGAACTAGGGGGGATTGTGGATGGCTACACCTTC | CASRELGGIVDGYTF
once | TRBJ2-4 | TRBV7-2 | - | TGTGCCAGCAGCGGACCCGGGGTGGGAGCCAAAAACATTCAGTACTTC | CASSGPGVGAKNIQYF
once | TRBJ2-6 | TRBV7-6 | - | TGTGCCAGCAGCTTACTGCGGGGTCCCACTGGGGCCAACGTCCTGACTTTC | CASSLLRGPTGANVLTF
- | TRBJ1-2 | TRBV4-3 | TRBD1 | TGCGCCAGCAGCTACGGACAGGACTATGGCTACACCTTC | CASSYGQDYGYTF
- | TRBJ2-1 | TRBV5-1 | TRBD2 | TGCGCCAGCAGCCCCCAGTGGGGGGGCAATGAGCAGTTCTTC | CASSPQWGGNEQFF
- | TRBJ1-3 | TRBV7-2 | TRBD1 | TGTGCCAGCAGCCCCCAGACAGGGCCGGGAAACACCATATATTTT | CASSPQTGPGNTIYF
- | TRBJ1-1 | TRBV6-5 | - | TGTGCCAGCACCCACCGAGGCACTGAAGCTTTCTTT | CASTHRGTEAFF
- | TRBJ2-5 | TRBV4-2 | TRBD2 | TGTGCCAGCAGCCAAGATCGGGGGGGCCAAGAGACCCAGTACTTC | CASSQDRGGQETQYF
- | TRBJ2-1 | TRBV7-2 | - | TGTGCCAGCAGCTTAGCGAAGGGGGCCTACAATGAGCAGTTCTTC | CASSLAKGAYNEQFF
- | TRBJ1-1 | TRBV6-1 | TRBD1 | TGTGCCAGCAGTGTAAGGGACAGGGCAAACACTGAAGCTTTCTTT | CASSVRDRANTEAFF
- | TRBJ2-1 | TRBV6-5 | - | TGTGCCAGCAGTTACTCGAAAGGGGCTCCCTACAATGAGCAGTTCTTC | CASSYSKGAPYNEQFF
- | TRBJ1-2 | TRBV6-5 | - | TGTGCCAGCAGTTTGGACGCTAACTATGGCTACACCTTC | CASSLDANYGYTF
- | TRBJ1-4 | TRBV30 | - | TGTGCCTGGAGTAACGAGGACAGCCATGAAAAACTGTTTTTT | CAWSNEDSHEKLFF
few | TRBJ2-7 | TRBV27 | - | TGTGCCAGCAGGGTCCAGGGGAGCTCCTACGAGCAGTACTTC | CASRVQGSSYEQYF
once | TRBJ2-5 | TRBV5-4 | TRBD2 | TGTGCCAGCAGCTTGGCCGGGACTAGAGAGCGAGAGACCCAGTACTTC | CASSLAGTRERETQYF
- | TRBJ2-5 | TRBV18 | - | TGTGCCAGCTCACCACCGACAGGTATCCAAGAGACCCAGTACTTC | CASSPPTGIQETQYF
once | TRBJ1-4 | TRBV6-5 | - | TGTGCCACAACGATTACCAGAGAAAAACTGTTTTTT | CATTITREKLFF
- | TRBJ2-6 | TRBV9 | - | TGTGCCAGCAGCGTAGCTGGAGCCAACGTCCTGACTTTC | CASSVAGANVLTF
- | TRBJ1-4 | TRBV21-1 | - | TGTGCCAGCAGCAAAGCGAGGCCGGGACAGGCCCTTAATGAAAAACTGTTTTTT | CASSKARPGQALNEKLFF
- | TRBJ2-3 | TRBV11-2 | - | TGTGCCAGCAGCTCAGGGAGGCCAGATACGCAGTATTTT | CASSSGRPDTQYF
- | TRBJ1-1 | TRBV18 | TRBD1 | TGTGCCAGCTCAGCCGGGACAGAAGCTGAAGCTTTCTTT | CASSAGTEAEAFF